This T cell receptor beta chain was captured by sequencing in a study of blood T cells in healthy people across ages. Germline V gives CDR1 LGHNA, CDR2 YSLEER. The CDR3 totals 14 residues. Primers used in a second PCR of roughly 6 to 11 cycles were a sample-barcoded 5' primer and a J-beta primer mix. TCRdb redid the calling of the 5' RACE reads with MiXCR, one entry per CDR3 protein. The sample gives some 800,000 distinct CDR3 sequences, roughly 25% of which show up once; 3% to 4% is in the top ten. Concerning this clonotype: Sequence at one end of the junction differs from germline and may be a read error.

This same sample was also taken into another study, of T cells of mothers and their children.

The material sequenced was blood. The J gene is TRBJ2-2, the V gene TRBV4-3, with D possibly matching TRBD2 (5 bases). This receptor was identified in a boy under 18 in good health. The CDR3 region is CANSQAVRGGELFF. DNA for the CDR3: TGCGCCAACAGCCAAGCGGTGAGAGGCGGGGAGCTGTTTTTT.